In this sample, the clone carrying this T cell receptor beta chain turned up a few times. The data originate from a study of blood T cell repertoires in COVID-19. V was pared by 6 bases and J by 6 bases, with 8 bases between. The germline V gene has CDR1 WSHSY and CDR2 SAAADI. CDR3 length: 12 residues. Assay used: immunoSEQ multiplex PCR; TCRdb lists only in-frame clones, some missing. The sample gives some 300,000 clones, 80% to 90% of which show up once; just under 6.5% is in the top ten. This chain joins TRBV10-2 and TRBJ2-2; tentative D call: TRBD1 (6 bases). Sequencing used peripheral blood. The clonotype originates from a woman in her forties or fifties with COVID-19, enrolled during active disease. This CDR3 reads CASRQGSGELFF. The CDR3 nucleotides read TGCGCCAGCAGGCAGGGGTCCGGGGAGCTGTTTTTT.